The 23 T cell receptor beta chains presented below share a single source sample, sequenced in a study of cytotoxic CD8 clonotypes in ibrutinib-treated CLL. TCRdb keeps only in-frame clones here, not all; method: immunoSEQ multiplex PCR. The table has fewer than 300,000 clones, around 77% seen once. Material: PBMCs, obtained at disease progression, from a patient treated with ibrutinib. These receptors were collected from a human donor with chronic lymphocytic leukemia.

The V call is TRBV6-4, the J call TRBJ2-2; D might be TRBD1 (6 bases). Germline V gene data show CDR1 as MRHNA and CDR2 as SNTAGT. Trimming shortened V by 2 bases and J by 6 bases, and 22 bases separated the two germline ends. The CDR3 consists of 18 residues. The CDR3 here is CASSDLHPGTTGAGELFF. The CDR3 DNA is TGTGCCAGCAGTGACCTACACCCCGGGACAACCGGCGCCGGGGAGCTGTTTTTT.

This clone was found once. The chain recombines TRBV5-1 with TRBJ2-1, with D perhaps being TRBD1 or TRBD2 (5 bases each). The length of the CDR3 is 14 residues. V lost 3 bases to trimming and J lost 6 bases, with 13 bases between them. Germline V CDR1 and CDR2: SGHRS, YFSETQ. The CDR3 DNA reads TGCGCCAGCAGCTCCGGGGCAGGGTTCAATGAGCAGTTCTTC. Translating it yields CASSSGAGFNEQFF.

The CDR3 sequence: CASSYQTGGAFYEQYF. The CDR3 DNA follows: TGTGCCAGCAGCTATCAGACAGGGGGCGCCTTTTACGAGCAGTACTTC. The chain combines TRBV7-7 with TRBJ2-7; 10 nucleotides line up with TRBD1. V trimming: 4 bases; J trimming: 4 bases; junction bases outside the gene matches: 10. Germline CDR1 is SSHAT and CDR2 is FNYEAQ (reference sequence). This CDR3 contains 16 residues.

V usage is TRBV7-9 and J usage is TRBJ2-1, with D unresolved. Per germline, CDR1 SEHNR and CDR2 FQNEAQ (reference sequence). V was pared by 2 bases and J by 11 bases, with 16 bases between. The CDR3 is made up of 14 amino acids. CDR3 DNA: TGTGCCAGCAGCTTATTAAGGGAAGCTCTAAAGCAGTTCTTC. Protein: CASSLLREALKQFF.

The rearrangement links TRBV4-1 to TRBJ1-3, with no clear D. The CDR3 length is 15 residues. Trimming stripped 3 bases from V and 4 bases from J, with 13 bases between. Germline CDR1 is MGHRA and CDR2 is YSYEKL. This CDR3 is CASSHPPWTGNTIYF. The CDR3 coding sequence is TGCGCCAGCAGCCACCCACCATGGACGGGAAACACCATATATTTT.

V and J are TRBV7-9 and TRBJ2-7; D is possibly TRBD1 or TRBD2 (5 bases each). The CDR3 spans 13 residues. Trimming removed 4 bases from V and 6 bases from J, with 13 bases in between. Germline V gene sequence: CDR1 SEHNR, CDR2 FQNEAQ (reference sequence). The CDR3 here is CASSSGGGREQYF. As DNA, the CDR3 is TGTGCCAGCAGCTCTGGGGGTGGGCGCGAGCAGTACTTC.

J is TRBJ1-2 and V is TRBV7-8; weak D call: TRBD1 (6 bases). The CDR3 has 16 amino acids. Trimming shortened V by 8 bases and J by 6 bases, and 25 bases separated the two germline ends. The germline CDR1 and CDR2 sequences are SGHVS and FQNEAQ. The CDR3 bases are TGTGCCAGCGTTGGACGGGGGCGGCGAGGAAGCCATGGCTACACCTTC. Translated, it gives CASVGRGRRGSHGYTF.

V and J are TRBV5-6 and TRBJ2-3; D may be TRBD2 (6 bases). V was pared by 0 bases and J by 2 bases, with 13 bases between. The CDR3 is 16 residues long. Per the germline V gene, CDR1 is SGHDT and CDR2 is YYEEEE. CDR3 sequence (DNA): TGTGCCAGCAGCTTGGGTCCGGGAGCCTTCACAGATACGCAGTATTTT. Protein: CASSLGPGAFTDTQYF. Together with reference TRBV5-6 and TRBJ2-3, the CDR3 gives the full variable domain: DAGVTQSPTHLIKTRGQQVTLRCSPKSGHDTVSWYQQALGQGPQFIFQYYEEEERQRGNFPDRFSGHQFPNYSSELNVNALLLGDSALYLCASSLGPGAFTDTQYFGPGTRLTVL.

This clone was picked up one time. This chain connects TRBV4-1 to TRBJ1-3; maybe TRBD1 (5 bases). CDR3 length: 16 residues. Looked up from germline, CDR1 is MGHRA and CDR2 is YSYEKL. Trimming took off 1 base at V and 0 bases at J, with 10 bases between the two ends. CDR3 loop: CASSQGAGTSGNTIYF. DNA of the CDR3: TGCGCCAGCAGCCAAGGCGCAGGGACCTCTGGAAACACCATATATTTT.

This clone came up a few times. The chain employs TRBV4-2 and TRBJ2-5; D is unclear. CDR1 LGHNA and CDR2 YNFKEQ come from the germline V gene. The length of the CDR3 is 14 residues. Between the trimmed V and J ends, which lost 2 bases and 4 bases, there was a span of 11 bases. CDR3 in amino acids: CASSQTYMPETQYF. The CDR3 coding sequence is TGTGCCAGCAGCCAAACCTACATGCCAGAGACCCAGTACTTC.

J is TRBJ2-7 and V is TRBV2; 10 positions agree with TRBD2. Losses at the gene ends were 3 bases for V and 7 bases for J; bases not matched to a gene: 6. This CDR3 spans 14 amino acids. Germline V gene lookup returns CDR1 SNHLY and CDR2 FYNNEI. The DNA of the CDR3 is TGTGCCAGCAGTGACTCTAGCGGGAGTTTAGAGCAGTACTTC. Its translation is CASSDSSGSLEQYF.

The chain has TRBV10-1 and TRBJ2-2; D might be TRBD2 (5 bases). The CDR3 length is 16 residues. The V end lost 4 bases, the J end lost 7 bases, and 19 bases lay between the germline ends. The germline gives CDR1 WNHNN, CDR2 SYGVQD (reference sequence). This CDR3 reads CASSGGSVFNVGELFF. The CDR3, as DNA: TGCGCCAGCAGTGGGGGTAGCGTGTTCAACGTCGGGGAGCTGTTTTTT.

The CDR3 region has the DNA TGTGCCAGCATTAGGAGAGAGAACACTGAAGCTTTCTTT. As protein: CASIRRENTEAFF. The rearrangement links TRBV2 to TRBJ1-1; D is uncertain. V lost 7 bases and J 1 base, leaving 10 bases between the germline ends. This CDR3 is built from 13 residues. Germline V gene data show CDR1 as SNHLY and CDR2 as FYNNEI.

V is TRBV5-1 and J is TRBJ1-2, with D possibly TRBD1 on 6 matching bases. Germline CDR1 and CDR2: SGHRS and YFSETQ. The ends were cut back, 4 bases at V and 3 bases at J, with 13 bases in the middle. There are 14 residues in the CDR3. The CDR3 bases are TGCGCCAGCAGCACGACAGGCTCTCACTATGGCTACACCTTC. Translating it yields CASSTTGSHYGYTF.

This rearrangement joins TRBV9 to TRBJ2-1; no reliable D call. Deletions cut 0 bases from V and 8 bases from J, with 12 bases between. In germline, CDR1 is SGDLS, CDR2 YYNGEE. The CDR3 extends over 14 amino acids. CDR3 in DNA: TGTGCCAGCAGCGTAGGAGCAGATCAAGATGAGCAGTTCTTC. It translates to CASSVGADQDEQFF.

This clone was detected ten times or more. V and J are TRBV6-5 and TRBJ1-1; D call uncertain. The CDR3 has 15 amino acids. Germline V gene data show CDR1 as MNHEY and CDR2 as SVGAGI. Trimming stripped 0 bases from V and 4 bases from J, with 12 bases between. In DNA form, the CDR3 reads TGTGCCAGCAGTTACTCGTGGGTTACCGGCACTGAAGCTTTCTTT. Residues: CASSYSWVTGTEAFF.

CDR3 sequence: CASSDGTGTAYEQYF. The CDR3 DNA follows: TGTGCCAGCAGTGACGGGACAGGAACCGCCTACGAGCAGTACTTC. The chain joins TRBV6-1 to TRBJ2-7, with TRBD1 matching 8 bases. The trim removed 3 bases at V and 2 bases at J, leaving 6 bases unmatched. This CDR3 comprises 15 residues. The germline gives CDR1 MNHNS, CDR2 SASEGT.

For this clone: The same CDR3 also results from other DNA sequences found in this sample. The gene calls are TRBV9 and TRBJ2-1; tentative D call: TRBD2 (5 bases). This CDR3 has 14 amino acids. In germline, CDR1 is SGDLS, CDR2 YYNGEE. V lost 0 bases and J lost 4, with 8 bases in between. The CDR3, as DNA: TGTGCCAGCAGCGTAGCGGGATCGTACAATGAGCAGTTCTTC. Translating it yields CASSVAGSYNEQFF.

The rearrangement joins TRBV27 to TRBJ1-1; D not resolved. CDR3 length equals 13 residues. Germline loops: CDR1 MNHEY, CDR2 SMNVEV (reference sequence). V shed 5 bases and J shed 1 base, with 8 bases lying between them. Here the CDR3 DNA reads TGTGCCAGCAGTATTGAGGGGAACACTGAAGCTTTCTTT. As protein: CASSIEGNTEAFF.

This sequence joins TRBV7-2 and TRBJ2-3; 14 bases align to TRBD2. The germline gives CDR1 SGHTA, CDR2 FQGNSA. The CDR3 totals 18 residues. The trim removed 5 bases at V and 3 bases at J, leaving 10 bases unmatched. CDR3 sequence reads: CASSPVGLAGVGTDTQYF. The CDR3 DNA reads TGTGCCAGCAGCCCCGTGGGACTAGCGGGGGTGGGGACAGATACGCAGTATTTT.

This clone has a single count. The chain couples TRBV14 to TRBJ2-7; maybe TRBD2 (5 bases). The CDR3 extends over 16 amino acids. The germline gives CDR1 SGHDN, CDR2 FVKESK. V was pared by 4 bases and J by 1 base, with 17 bases between. The CDR3 DNA follows: TGTGCCAGCAGCCCCCTTCAGTTCCGAGGGTCCTACGAGCAGTACTTC. It translates to CASSPLQFRGSYEQYF. The full variable domain, with the rest looked up from reference TRBV14 and TRBJ2-7, is EAGVTQFPSHSVIEKGQTVTLRCDPISGHDNLYWYRRVMGKEIKFLLHFVKESKQDESGMPNNRFLAERTGGTYSTLKVQPAELEDSGVYFCASSPLQFRGSYEQYFGPGTRLTVT.

The genes are TRBV6-5 and TRBJ1-2; TRBD1 matches at 7 bases. Germline-derived CDR1 and CDR2 are MNHEY and SVGAGI. CDR3 size: 13 residues. V trimming: 8 bases; J trimming: 8 bases; junction bases outside the gene matches: 11. The chain's CDR3 is CASGVYRGGGYTF. The CDR3, as DNA: TGTGCCAGCGGGGTCTACAGGGGAGGCGGCTACACCTTC.

The V gene is TRBV29-1, the J gene TRBJ1-1; TRBD1 might be the D (5 bases). The CDR3 covers 12 residues. The ends were cut back, 4 bases at V and 5 bases at J, with 11 bases in the middle. In germline, CDR1 is SQVTM, CDR2 ANQGSEA. The CDR3 sequence: CSVAGQGTEAFF. CDR3 nucleotide sequence: TGCAGCGTTGCGGGGCAGGGTACTGAAGCTTTCTTT.